This T cell receptor (beta chain) comes out of a study of long-term antiretroviral therapy in people with HIV. Study-wide findings and caveats: Dating from about 2003 to 2017, the blood was possibly obtained under older ART regimens. Diversity measured after ART increased yet remained under transplant donor controls. The repertoire was dominated at all time points by clones expanded before ART.

V was shortened by 1 base and J by 0 bases, with 7 bases between the two germline ends. The CDR3 length is 15 residues. CDR1 SGHVS and CDR2 FQNEAQ come from the germline V gene. The authors ran the immunoSEQ assay, v3.0, at survey level. Libraries were prepared by immunoSEQ multiplex PCR; TCRdb keeps only in-frame clonotypes and omits some of them. The table has tens of thousands of clones, approximately 86% seen once. At minimum, one pre-ART and two post-ART PBMC samples were obtained from each donor. As concerns this clone: Its antigen is undetermined.

The gene calls are TRBV7-8 and TRBJ1-5; D ambiguous. The specimen was unsorted PBMCs, collected 0.1 years before starting antiretroviral therapy. This sequence was found in a woman between 50 and 59 years old with HIV. CDR3 nucleotides: TGTGCCAGCAGCTTAGACTTTCATAGCAATCAGCCCCAGCATTTT. Translating gives CASSLDFHSNQPQHF. The full variable domain, in which reference TRBV7-8 and TRBJ1-5 provide the parts outside the CDR3, is GAGVSQSPRYKVAKRGQDVALRCDPISGHVSLFWYQQALGQGPEFLTYFQNEAQLDKSGLPSDRFFAERPEGSVSTLKIQRTQQEDSAVYLCASSLDFHSNQPQHFGDGTRLSIL.